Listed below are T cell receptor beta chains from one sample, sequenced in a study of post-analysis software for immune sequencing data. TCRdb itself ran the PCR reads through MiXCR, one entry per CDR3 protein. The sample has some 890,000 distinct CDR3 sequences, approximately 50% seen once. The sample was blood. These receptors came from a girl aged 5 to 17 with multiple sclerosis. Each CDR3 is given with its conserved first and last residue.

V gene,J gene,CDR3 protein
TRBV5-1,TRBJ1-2,CASSFDRYSYGYTF
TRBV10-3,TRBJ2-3,CAISALAGRTDTQYF
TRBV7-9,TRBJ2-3,CASSLGGWGPTDTQYF
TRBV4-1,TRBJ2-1,CASSQQRGQYNEQFF
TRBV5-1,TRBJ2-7,CASSFWGTYEQYF
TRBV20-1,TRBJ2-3,CSARWPFSTDTQYF
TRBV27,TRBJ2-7,CASIKSLAETSYEQYF
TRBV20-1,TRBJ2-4,CSARDSTGGRQYF
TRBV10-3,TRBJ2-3,CATDPRGGSTDTQYF
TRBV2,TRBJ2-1,CASLGVGGPPWQFF
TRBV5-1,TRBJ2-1,CASSPGTSGRVGEQFF
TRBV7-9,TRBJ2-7,CASSPHPQEADEQYF
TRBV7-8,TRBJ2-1,CASTTSPAIRFRYNEQFF
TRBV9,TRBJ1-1,CASSPRGGRETEAFF
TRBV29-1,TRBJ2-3,CSSITDTQYF
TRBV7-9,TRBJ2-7,CASSDRDSYEQYF
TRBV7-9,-,CASSHRAPMDEQYF
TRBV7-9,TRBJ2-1,CASSRRGTGDYNEQFF
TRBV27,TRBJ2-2,CASSLFLARQTVELFF
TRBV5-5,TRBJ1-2,CASSLEGRDYGYTF
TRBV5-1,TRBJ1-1,CASSLDVANTEAFF
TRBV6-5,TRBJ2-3,CASGYSGLAGLTDTQYF
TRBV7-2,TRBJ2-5,CASSLGGTVMRETQYF
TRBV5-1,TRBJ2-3,CASSPSFRQKDTQYF
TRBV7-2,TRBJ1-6,CASSLEYSPLHF
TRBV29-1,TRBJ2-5,CSVESQGQETQYF
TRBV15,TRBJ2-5,CATSTVGPGQETQYF
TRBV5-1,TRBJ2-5,CASSPGLSGTPFQETQYF
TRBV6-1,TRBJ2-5,CASSEVPVGQETQYF
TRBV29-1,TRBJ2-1,CSVENWQVDQETQFF
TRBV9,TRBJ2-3,CASSALKADTQYF
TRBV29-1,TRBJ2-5,CSVDKGARETQYF
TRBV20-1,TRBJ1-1,CSASARGRHTEAFF
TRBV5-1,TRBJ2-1,CASSTDLKSYNEQFF
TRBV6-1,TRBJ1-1,CAISSLTENTEAFF
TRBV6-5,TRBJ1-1,CASSYFKPTNTEAFF
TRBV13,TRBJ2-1,CARSIVAGGYNEQFF
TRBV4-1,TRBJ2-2,CASSQDQRDTTGELFF
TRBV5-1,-,CASSLALGLMGEQYF
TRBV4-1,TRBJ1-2,CARSQEGGNEGYTF
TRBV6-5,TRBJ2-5,CASRPPAGETQYF
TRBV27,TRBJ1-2,CASSPRQAGYGYTF
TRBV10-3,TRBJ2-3,CAISSRTDTQYF
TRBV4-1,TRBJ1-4,CASSPLSQGQEKLFF
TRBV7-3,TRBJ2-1,CASSPNPSLLGNEQFF
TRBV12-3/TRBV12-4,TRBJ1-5,CASSLNRPGREPQHF
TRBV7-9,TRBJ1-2,CASSPRQGGDYGYTF
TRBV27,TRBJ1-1,CASSWGSYTEAFF
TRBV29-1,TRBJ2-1,CSVGFIAGVNNEQFF
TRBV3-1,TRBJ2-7,CASSQARRGGRYEQYF
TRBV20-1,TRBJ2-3,CSATGLHTDTQYF
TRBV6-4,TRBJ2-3,CASRAGHPDTQYF
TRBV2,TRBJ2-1,CASSEGLAGLGEQFF